A single sample is the source of the 21 T cell receptor beta chains below, sequenced in a study of T cell responses to AZD1222 COVID-19 vaccine (dated by TCRdb to the early 2020s). Libraries were constructed by the immunoSEQ multiplex PCR assay. TCRdb stores this immuneACCESS table with in-frame sequences only. Part of the clones is absent; in the studies checked, under half of the shortfall reflects unresolved V genes, and no reason is known for the rest. This sample comprises 150,000 or so clones, less than 95% of them detected only once. Over 1.5% of the sample is in the top ten clones. What this sample's time point label stands for: baseline before first vaccination. Sequencing used peripheral blood, obtained on day 0 of AZD1222 vaccination. The origin of the receptors is an adult in good health.

V is TRBV9 and J is TRBJ2-3; 8 bases match TRBD1. This CDR3 spans 14 amino acids. The V gene's germline CDR1 is SGDLS and CDR2 YYNGEE. V gave up 0 bases and J gave up 5 bases; unmatched junction bases: 2. This chain's CDR3 is CASSVAGGIDTQYF. The DNA for the CDR3 is TGTGCCAGCAGCGTAGCAGGGGGCATAGATACGCAGTATTTT. Full variable domain (missing parts from reference TRBV9 and TRBJ2-3): DSGVTQTPKHLITATGQRVTLRCSPRSGDLSVYWYQQSLDQGLQFLIQYYNGEERAKGNILERFSAQQFPDLHSELNLSSLELGDSALYFCASSVAGGIDTQYFGPGTRLTVL.

The chain recombines TRBV3-1 (or the pseudogene TRBV3-2) with TRBJ2-7; the D is unclear. CDR1 and CDR2 (germline): LGHDT, YNNKEL (reference sequence). The germline V and J ends were trimmed by 1 base and 1 base, with 8 bases remaining between them. This CDR3 has 14 residues. The CDR3 sequence is CASSQVVGSYEQYF. The CDR3 region has the DNA TGTGCCAGCAGCCAAGTGGTCGGGTCCTACGAGCAGTACTTC.

This chain joins TRBV7-3 and TRBJ1-1; a possible D gene is TRBD1 (6 bases). Trimming took 1 base from V and 5 from J, leaving 17 bases between them. CDR3 length equals 16 residues. Germline CDR1 and CDR2: SGHTA and FQGTGA. DNA for the CDR3: TGTGCCAGCAGCTTAAGCCCGGCGGGGGCCGGGACTGAAGCTTTCTTT. It codes for CASSLSPAGAGTEAFF.

Notes on this clone: This sample also contains other DNA sequences that code for the same CDR3. This chain uses TRBV18 with TRBJ1-2, with 9 bases matching TRBD1. The germline V gene has CDR1 KGHSH and CDR2 LQKENI. The V and J ends lost 3 bases and 1 base, in that order; junction bases with no gene match: 3. The CDR3 runs to 15 residues. The CDR3 DNA sequence: TGTGCCAGCTCACCCCCGGACAGGGGTAACTATGGCTACACCTTC. It codes for CASSPPDRGNYGYTF.

This chain connects TRBV24-1 to TRBJ2-7; TRBD2 matches at 8 bases. CDR1 is KGHDR, CDR2 SFDVKD, per germline. This CDR3 has 15 residues. The trim removed 6 bases at V and 2 bases at J, leaving 8 bases unmatched. The CDR3 region is CATSIGSGRTYEQYF. The CDR3 DNA is TGTGCCACCAGTATTGGGAGCGGGAGAACCTACGAGCAGTACTTC.

The chain uses TRBV4-1 and TRBJ2-7; perhaps TRBD1 as D (6 bases). Trimming stripped 2 bases from V and 6 bases from J, with 17 bases between. This CDR3 comprises 15 residues. Germline values: CDR1 MGHRA, CDR2 YSYEKL. For the CDR3, the DNA is TGCGCCAGCAGCCAATCCCCTGGCCAGGGGAGCGAGCAGTACTTC. As protein: CASSQSPGQGSEQYF.

The chain couples TRBV9 to TRBJ2-7; 11 nucleotides line up with TRBD2. The CDR3 is made up of 14 amino acids. CDR1 and CDR2 (germline): SGDLS, YYNGEE. J lost 3 bases, V lost 4 bases, and 3 bases had no gene match. CDR3 amino acids: CASSPGTSGYEQYF. CDR3 nucleotide sequence: TGTGCCAGCAGCCCCGGGACTAGCGGCTACGAGCAGTACTTC. Full variable domain (rest looked up from reference TRBV9 and TRBJ2-7): DSGVTQTPKHLITATGQRVTLRCSPRSGDLSVYWYQQSLDQGLQFLIQYYNGEERAKGNILERFSAQQFPDLHSELNLSSLELGDSALYFCASSPGTSGYEQYFGPGTRLTVT.

The chain employs TRBV28 and TRBJ1-3, with D possibly TRBD1 on 6 matching bases. The germline CDR1 and CDR2 sequences are MDHEN and SYDVKM. The V and J ends lost 3 bases and 8 bases respectively, with 14 bases between them. This CDR3 is built from 14 residues. CDR3 DNA: TGTGCCAGCAGTTTCACAGGGCCAGGTTACACCATATATTTT. Amino acid sequence: CASSFTGPGYTIYF. Filled out from reference TRBV28 and TRBJ1-3, the complete variable domain reads DVKVTQSSRYLVKRTGEKVFLECVQDMDHENMFWYRQDPGLGLRLIYFSYDVKMKEKGDIPEGYSVSREKKERFSLILESASTNQTSMYLCASSFTGPGYTIYFGEGSWLTVV.

This clone occurred a few times. The chain combines TRBV25-1 with TRBJ1-2; tentatively, D is TRBD1 (5 bases). V shed 2 bases and J shed 0 bases, with 7 bases lying between them. Germline V gives CDR1 MGHDK, CDR2 SYGVNS. There are 14 residues in the CDR3. The CDR3 protein is CASSEGHSNYGYTF. CDR3 nucleotide sequence: TGTGCCAGCAGTGAAGGACACTCTAACTATGGCTACACCTTC.

The V gene is TRBV28, the J gene TRBJ1-6; 7 bases map to TRBD1. V lost 1 base to trimming and J lost 8 bases; unmatched junction nucleotides: 17. CDR1 and CDR2 from the germline V gene are MDHEN and SYDVKM. There are 19 residues in the CDR3. This CDR3 reads CASSLFETGSVFPHSPLHF. The CDR3, as DNA: TGTGCCAGCAGTTTATTTGAGACAGGGTCTGTGTTCCCCCATTCACCCCTCCACTTT. Complete variable domain (other parts from reference TRBV28 and TRBJ1-6): DVKVTQSSRYLVKRTGEKVFLECVQDMDHENMFWYRQDPGLGLRLIYFSYDVKMKEKGDIPEGYSVSREKKERFSLILESASTNQTSMYLCASSLFETGSVFPHSPLHFGNGTRLTVT.

The gene calls are TRBV27 and TRBJ1-2, with 8 bases that match TRBD1. The germline V gene encodes CDR1 MNHEY and CDR2 SMNVEV (reference sequence). The CDR3 totals 14 residues. With V trimmed by 5 bases and J by 7 bases, 9 bases remained unmatched. DNA of the CDR3: TGTGCCAGCAGTGAGACAGGGGTAGGGGGTGGCTACACCTTC. The encoded protein is CASSETGVGGGYTF.

The chain has TRBV7-8 and TRBJ2-7; D remains ambiguous. V was cut by 0 bases and J by 5 bases, with 5 bases left in between. The CDR3 has 12 residues. Germline CDR1 is SGHVS and CDR2 is FQNEAQ. This CDR3 reads CASSLALDEQYF. The CDR3 coding sequence is TGTGCCAGCAGCTTAGCCCTAGACGAGCAGTACTTC.

The chain uses TRBV4-2 and TRBJ2-3, with D uncertain. This CDR3 comprises 18 residues. V was clipped by 0 bases and J by 0 bases, with 16 bases between them. The germline gives CDR1 LGHNA, CDR2 YNFKEQ. CDR3 sequence reads: CASSQERSAPLSTDTQYF. As DNA, the CDR3 is TGTGCCAGCAGCCAAGAAAGGAGTGCCCCCCTTAGCACAGATACGCAGTATTTT.

This clone was seen only once. The chain carries TRBV20-1 and TRBJ1-5; D remains ambiguous. Trimming shortened V by 5 bases and J by 7 bases, and 6 bases separated the two germline ends. This CDR3 is 10 amino acids long. Per germline, CDR1 DFQATT and CDR2 SNEGSKA (reference sequence). The chain's CDR3 is CSAPRQPQHF. The CDR3 nucleotides read TGCAGTGCTCCTCGGCAGCCCCAGCATTTT.

The chain links TRBV9 to TRBJ1-2; D ambiguous. CDR1 is SGDLS, CDR2 YYNGEE, per germline. CDR3 length: 14 amino acids. Trimming removed 0 bases at V and 3 bases at J, with 9 bases between. The CDR3 DNA follows: TGTGCCAGCAGCGTAGCTTCCGGCCACTATGGCTACACCTTC. Its translation is CASSVASGHYGYTF.

The chain combines TRBV7-2 with TRBJ2-5, with D maybe TRBD2 (6 bases). The CDR3 length is 14 residues. The germline V gene encodes CDR1 SGHTA and CDR2 FQGNSA. V shed 1 base and J shed 4 bases, with 10 bases lying between them. The CDR3 region is CASSLDGGRETQYF. The CDR3 nucleotides read TGTGCCAGCAGCTTAGATGGGGGGAGAGAGACCCAGTACTTC.

The V gene is TRBV28, the J gene TRBJ1-5; no clear D. Germline CDR1 MDHEN, CDR2 SYDVKM. The CDR3 covers 11 residues. Trimming removed 1 base from V and 11 bases from J, with 6 bases in between. DNA of the CDR3: TGTGCCAGCAGTTTATTGGGAACCCAGCATTTT. Translating gives CASSLLGTQHF.

Of note for this clone: A junction end diverges from the germline sequence, so it may reflect a read error. This CDR3 is CASSDGTSGYHEQFF. In DNA form, the CDR3 reads TGTGCCAGCAGTGATGGGACTAGTGGCTACCATGAGCAGTTCTTC. The V gene is TRBV2, the J gene TRBJ2-1; 8 positions match TRBD2. This CDR3 comprises 15 residues. Looked up from germline, CDR1 is SNHLY and CDR2 is FYNNEI.

This chain joins TRBV6-2 or TRBV6-3 and TRBJ1-4, with D unclear. The V end was cut by 3 bases, the J end by 7 bases, with 12 bases between. This CDR3 is 14 amino acids long. Germline assignment: CDR1 MNHEY and CDR2 SVGEGT. The CDR3 nucleotides read TGTGCCAGCAGTTATAAGAGCCTTTTTGAAAAACTGTTTTTT. It yields the protein CASSYKSLFEKLFF.

This chain joins TRBV4-3 and TRBJ2-5; a possible D gene is TRBD1 (5 bases). CDR3 length: 16 amino acids. With 2 bases removed from V and 4 bases from J, the gap between germline ends came to 17 bases. Germline V gives CDR1 LGHNA, CDR2 YSLEER. The CDR3 loop is CASSQQKTGVRETQYF. The CDR3 region has the DNA TGCGCCAGCAGCCAACAAAAAACAGGAGTCCGAGAGACCCAGTACTTC.

The V call is TRBV7-9, the J call TRBJ2-2; no reliable D call. The CDR3 contains 14 residues. Looked up from germline, CDR1 is SEHNR and CDR2 is FQNEAQ (reference sequence). The V gene lost 1 base and the J gene lost 0 bases, with 3 bases spanning the gap. This CDR3 is CASSLDTNTGELFF. The CDR3, as DNA: TGTGCCAGCAGCTTAGACACGAACACCGGGGAGCTGTTTTTT.